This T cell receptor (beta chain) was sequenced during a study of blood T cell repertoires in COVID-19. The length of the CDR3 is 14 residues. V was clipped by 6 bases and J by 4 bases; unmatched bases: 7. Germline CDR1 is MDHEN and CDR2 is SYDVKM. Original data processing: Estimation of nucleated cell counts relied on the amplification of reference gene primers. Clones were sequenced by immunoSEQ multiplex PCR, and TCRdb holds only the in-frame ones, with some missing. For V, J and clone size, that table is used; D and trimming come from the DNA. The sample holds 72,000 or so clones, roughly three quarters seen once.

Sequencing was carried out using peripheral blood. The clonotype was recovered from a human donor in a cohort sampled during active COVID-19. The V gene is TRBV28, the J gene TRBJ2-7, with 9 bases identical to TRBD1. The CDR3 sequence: CASRQPGQGYEQYF. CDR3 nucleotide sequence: TGTGCCAGCAGGCAGCCGGGACAGGGATACGAGCAGTACTTC.